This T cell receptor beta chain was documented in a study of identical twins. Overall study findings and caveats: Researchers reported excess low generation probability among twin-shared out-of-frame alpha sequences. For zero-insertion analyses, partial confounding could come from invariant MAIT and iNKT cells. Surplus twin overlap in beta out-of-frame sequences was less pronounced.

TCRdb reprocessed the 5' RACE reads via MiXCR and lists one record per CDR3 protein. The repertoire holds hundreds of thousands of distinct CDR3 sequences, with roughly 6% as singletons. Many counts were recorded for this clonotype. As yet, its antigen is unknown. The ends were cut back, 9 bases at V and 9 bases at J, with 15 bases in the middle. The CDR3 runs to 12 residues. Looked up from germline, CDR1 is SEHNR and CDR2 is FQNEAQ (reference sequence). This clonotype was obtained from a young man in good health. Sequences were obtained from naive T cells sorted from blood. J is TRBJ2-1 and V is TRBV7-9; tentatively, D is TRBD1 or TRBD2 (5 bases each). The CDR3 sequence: CARRDGAGEQFF. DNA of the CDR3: TGTGCCAGACGGGACGGGGCGGGTGAGCAGTTCTTC.